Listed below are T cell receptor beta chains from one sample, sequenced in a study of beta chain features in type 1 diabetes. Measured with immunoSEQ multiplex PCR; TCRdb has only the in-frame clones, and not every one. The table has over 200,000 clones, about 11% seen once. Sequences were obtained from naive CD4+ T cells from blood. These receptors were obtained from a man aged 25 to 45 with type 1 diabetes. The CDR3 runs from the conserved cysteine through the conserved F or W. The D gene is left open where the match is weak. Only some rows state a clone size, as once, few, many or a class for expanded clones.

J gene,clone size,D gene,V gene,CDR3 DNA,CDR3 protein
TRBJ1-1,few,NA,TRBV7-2,TGTGCCAGCAGCACTAGTGGGGACACTGAAGCTTTCTTT,CASSTSGDTEAFF
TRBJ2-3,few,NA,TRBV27,TGTGCCAGCAGTTTCCAGCGGAGGAGCACAGATACGCAGTATTTT,CASSFQRRSTDTQYF
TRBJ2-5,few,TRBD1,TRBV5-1,TGCGCCAGCAGCCCCGGACAGGGGAGAGAGACCCAGTACTTC,CASSPGQGRETQYF
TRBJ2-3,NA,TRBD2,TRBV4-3,TGCGCCAGCAGCCAAGGCTGGCGGGGGGATACGCAGTATTTT,CASSQGWRGDTQYF
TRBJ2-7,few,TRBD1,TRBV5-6,TGTGCCAGCAGCTTCCGGGACAGGTACGAGCAGTACTTC,CASSFRDRYEQYF
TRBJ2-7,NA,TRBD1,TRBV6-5,TGTGCCAGCAACAACCGGGACAGGGGATCCTACGAGCAGTACTTC,CASNNRDRGSYEQYF
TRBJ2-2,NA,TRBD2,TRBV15,TGTGCCACCAGCCCCCGACTAGCGGGGTATACCGGGGAGCTGTTTTTT,CATSPRLAGYTGELFF
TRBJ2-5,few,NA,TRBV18,TGTGCCAGCTCACCAGATCGGGCAGGGGAGACCCAGTACTTC,CASSPDRAGETQYF
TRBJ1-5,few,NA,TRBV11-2,TGTGCCAGCAGCTCCGGGAACAGGGTGGGTCAGCCCCAGCATTTT,CASSSGNRVGQPQHF
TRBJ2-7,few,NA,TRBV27,TGTGCCAGCAGTAGGCCGACAGTACCGTCCGAGCAGTACTTC,CASSRPTVPSEQYF
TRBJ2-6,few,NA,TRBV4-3,TGCGCCAGCAGCCAAGATCGAGTGATCTCCATCTCTGGGGCCAACGTCCTGACTTTC,CASSQDRVISISGANVLTF
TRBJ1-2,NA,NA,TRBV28,TGTGCCAGCACGCTACAGAATAACTATGGCTACACCTTC,CASTLQNNYGYTF
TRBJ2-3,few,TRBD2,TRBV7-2,TGTGCCAGCAGCTTAGATAGCGGGGCCAGCACAGATACGCAGTATTTT,CASSLDSGASTDTQYF
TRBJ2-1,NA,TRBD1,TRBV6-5,TGTGCCAGCAGGACGACAGGGGGGACGGAGTTCTTC,CASRTTGGTEFF
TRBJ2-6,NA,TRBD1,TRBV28,TGTGCCAGCAGTTCGCCGGGACAGGTCCTTTACTCTGGGGCCAACGTCCTGACTTTC,CASSSPGQVLYSGANVLTF
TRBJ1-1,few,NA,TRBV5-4,TGTGCCAGCAGCGCCCGGAGGGTAATGAACACTGAAGCTTTCTTT,CASSARRVMNTEAFF
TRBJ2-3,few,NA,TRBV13,TGTGCCAGCAGCTTAGGGCAGGATACGCAGTATTTT,CASSLGQDTQYF
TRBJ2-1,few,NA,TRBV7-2,TGTGCCAGCAGCTTAGCGATAGGAGGTGAGCCGTTCTTC,CASSLAIGGEPFF
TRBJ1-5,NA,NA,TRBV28,TGTGCCAGCAGGGATCTAATGGGGCCAAATCAGCCCCAGCATTTT,CASRDLMGPNQPQHF
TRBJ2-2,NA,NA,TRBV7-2,TGTGCCAGCACCAACTCCCCAGGGGTTACCGGGGAGCTGTTTTTT,CASTNSPGVTGELFF
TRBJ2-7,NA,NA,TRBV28,TGTGCCAGCAGATCCTCCGGGACAGCGGGCGAGCAGTACTTC,CASRSSGTAGEQYF
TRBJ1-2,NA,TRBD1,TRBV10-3,TGTGCCATCAGGCCGAATCCGGGACAGGGGAGGGATGGCTACACCTTC,CAIRPNPGQGRDGYTF
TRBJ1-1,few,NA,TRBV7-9,TGTGCCAGCAGCGCCACCCACAGAGAAGCTTTCTTT,CASSATHREAFF
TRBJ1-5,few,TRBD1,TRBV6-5,TGTGCCAGCAGTTACGTCCAGGGGGAAACGCCCCAGCATTTT,CASSYVQGETPQHF
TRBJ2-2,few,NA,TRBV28,TGTGCCAGCAGGCGACAGACCGGGGAGCTGTTTTTT,CASRRQTGELFF
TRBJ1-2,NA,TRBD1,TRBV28,TGTGCCAGCAGTCTCCCTCAGGGGGAAAAGGGCTACACCTTC,CASSLPQGEKGYTF
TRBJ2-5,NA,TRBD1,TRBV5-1,TGCGCCAGCAGCCCCTACAGGGGTCGAGAGACCCAGTACTTC,CASSPYRGRETQYF
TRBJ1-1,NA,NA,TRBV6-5,TGTGCCAGCAGTCACGGATCAGGAGCTTTCTTT,CASSHGSGAFF
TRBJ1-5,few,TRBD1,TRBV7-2,TGTGCCAGCAGCCCGTACAGGGGTAATCAGCCCCAGCATTTT,CASSPYRGNQPQHF
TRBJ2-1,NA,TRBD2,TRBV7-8,TGTGCCAGCAGCTTAGAAGTAGCGGGGGGACAGTTCTTC,CASSLEVAGGQFF
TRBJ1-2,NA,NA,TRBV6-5,TGTGCCAGCAGTCCTGGGGAGTATGGCTACACCTTC,CASSPGEYGYTF
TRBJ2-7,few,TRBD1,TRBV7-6,TGTGCCAGCACCCCACAGGGGCTGGGCGAGCAGTACTTC,CASTPQGLGEQYF
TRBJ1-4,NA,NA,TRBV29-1,TGCAGCGTTGTAGAACAGTATAATGAAAAACTGTTTTTT,CSVVEQYNEKLFF
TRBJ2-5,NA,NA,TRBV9,TGTGCCAGCAGCGTAGGCCCCAGGGAAGAAGAGACCCAGTACTTC,CASSVGPREEETQYF
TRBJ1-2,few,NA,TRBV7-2,TGTGCCAGCAGCTTGTCAGGGACTAATAACTATGGCTACACCTTC,CASSLSGTNNYGYTF
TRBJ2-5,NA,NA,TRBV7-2,TGTGCCAGCAGCCTCTCATGGGGACAATGGGAGACCCAGTACTTC,CASSLSWGQWETQYF
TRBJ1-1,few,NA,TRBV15,TGTGCCACCAGCAGAGATCTCGGGGCTGAAGCTTTCTTT,CATSRDLGAEAFF
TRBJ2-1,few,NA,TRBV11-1,TGTGCCAGCAGCTCTAGCGTGCGGGAGCAGTTCTTC,CASSSSVREQFF
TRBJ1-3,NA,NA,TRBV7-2,TGTGCCAGCAGCTACGCAGGGGTAGGCTCTGGAAACACCATATATTTT,CASSYAGVGSGNTIYF
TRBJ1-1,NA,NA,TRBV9,TGTGCCAGCAGCGTACTCGGGACACAGAACACTGAAGCTTTCTTT,CASSVLGTQNTEAFF
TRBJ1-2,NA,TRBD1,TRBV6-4,TGTGCCAGCAAAGCCCAGGGGGCAAGCGAGGAGGGCTACACCTTC,CASKAQGASEEGYTF
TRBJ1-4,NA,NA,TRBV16,TGTGCCAGCAGCCACTCGGACATAAATGAAAAACTGTTTTTT,CASSHSDINEKLFF
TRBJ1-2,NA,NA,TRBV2,TGTGCCAGCAGTGAGTACATACAGCACGGTGGCTACACCTTC,CASSEYIQHGGYTF
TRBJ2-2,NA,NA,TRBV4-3,TGCGCCAGCAGCCAGAGGCCGAATTTCGGGGAGCTGTTTTTT,CASSQRPNFGELFF
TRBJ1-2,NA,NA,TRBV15,TGTGCCACCAGCAGAGCGCAGGGTGAAGGCTACACCTTC,CATSRAQGEGYTF
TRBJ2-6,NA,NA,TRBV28,TGTGCCAGCACCTCCCCGGTCTCTGGGGCCAACGTCCTGACTTTC,CASTSPVSGANVLTF
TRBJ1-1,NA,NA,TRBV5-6,TGTGCCAGCAGCTTGGGGCTCCGGAACACTGAAGCTTTCTTT,CASSLGLRNTEAFF
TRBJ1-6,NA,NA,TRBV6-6,TGTGCCAGCAGTTACGGAGGGACGGCGCGAGGAGACCTCCACTTT,CASSYGGTARGDLHF
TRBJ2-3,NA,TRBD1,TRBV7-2,TGTGCCAGCAGCTTTACAGGGGGCAATGGAGATACGCAGTATTTT,CASSFTGGNGDTQYF
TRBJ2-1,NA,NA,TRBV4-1,TGCGCCAGCAGCCTCCCTGCCGCTAGCTCCTACAATGAGCAGTTCTTC,CASSLPAASSYNEQFF
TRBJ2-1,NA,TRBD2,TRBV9,TGTGCCACAGGTCGGGGGGGCTCCTTCAATGAGCAGTTCTTC,CATGRGGSFNEQFF
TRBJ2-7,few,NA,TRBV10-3,TGTGCCATCAGTGAGTACAACGAGCAGTACTTC,CAISEYNEQYF
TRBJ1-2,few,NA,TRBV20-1,TGCAGTGCTAGTGGGGGGAATGGCTACACCTTC,CSASGGNGYTF
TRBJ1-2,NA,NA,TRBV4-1,TGCGCCAGCAGCCAAGAAGGGTACCCGGGGTATGGCTACACCTTC,CASSQEGYPGYGYTF